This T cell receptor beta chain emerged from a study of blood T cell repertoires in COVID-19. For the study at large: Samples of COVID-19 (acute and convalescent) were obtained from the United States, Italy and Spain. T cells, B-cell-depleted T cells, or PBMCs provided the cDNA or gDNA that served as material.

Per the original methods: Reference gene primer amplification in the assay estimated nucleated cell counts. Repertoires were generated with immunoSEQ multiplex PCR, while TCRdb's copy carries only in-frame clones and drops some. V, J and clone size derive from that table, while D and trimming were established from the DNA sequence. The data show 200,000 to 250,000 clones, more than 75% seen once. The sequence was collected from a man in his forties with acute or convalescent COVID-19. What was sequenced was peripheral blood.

The CDR3, as DNA: TGTGCCAGCAGCGCTGTATGGAGGGGCACTGAAGCTTTCTTT. It codes for CASSAVWRGTEAFF. V usage is TRBV7-2 and J usage is TRBJ1-1; perhaps TRBD1 as D (5 bases). Germline lookup yields CDR1 SGHTA and CDR2 FQGNSA. The germline V and J ends were trimmed by 5 bases and 4 bases, with 14 bases remaining between them. The CDR3 has 14 residues.